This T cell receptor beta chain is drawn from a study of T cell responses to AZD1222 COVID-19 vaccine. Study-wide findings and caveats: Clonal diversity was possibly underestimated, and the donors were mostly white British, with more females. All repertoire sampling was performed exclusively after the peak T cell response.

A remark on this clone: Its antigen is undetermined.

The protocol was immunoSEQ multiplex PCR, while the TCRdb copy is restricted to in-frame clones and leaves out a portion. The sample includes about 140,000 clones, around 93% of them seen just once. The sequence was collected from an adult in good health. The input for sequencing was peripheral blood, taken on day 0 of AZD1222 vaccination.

CDR3 DNA sequence: TGTGCCAGCAGCTTAGCGGGGACCGCTGAAAAACTGTTTTTT. Translated: CASSLAGTAEKLFF. This rearrangement joins TRBV7-9 to TRBJ1-4; a weak D match, TRBD1 (5 bases). V shed 0 bases and J shed 7 bases, with 9 bases lying between them. This CDR3 has 14 amino acids. Germline V gives CDR1 SEHNR, CDR2 FQNEAQ (reference sequence).